Sequencing of this T cell receptor (beta chain) was carried out in a study of metastatic and nonmetastatic thyroid tumors. About the research overall: It was across blood and tumor or nodule tissue from malignant and benign thyroid patients that repertoires were compared.

TCRdb re-clonotyped the PCR reads through MiXCR. The sample carries about 92,000 clones, about 15% recorded once. This clone was seen many times. Its target is not known. Every patient underwent thyroid surgery untreated. Study-wide results and caveats: The study reportedly found significantly higher TCR beta diversity in malignant thyroid tumors than benign nodules, in blood and tumor.

Sequencing input: blood. This TCR derives from a female donor with papillary thyroid cancer or a benign thyroid nodule (not recorded which). Some clones in this sample may be carry-over from other donors' samples.

CDR3 coding DNA: TGTGCCAGCAGCGTAGGAGCGGGGGGAGGAAACATTCAGTACTTC. It is translated as CASSVGAGGGNIQYF. V and J are TRBV9 and TRBJ2-4, with 9 bases matching TRBD2. The CDR3 runs to 15 residues. CDR1 is SGDLS and CDR2 is YYNGEE in the germline V gene. The ends lost 0 bases at V and 6 bases at J; junction bases unmatched: 4. Looking up the rest from reference TRBV9 and TRBJ2-4 gives the full variable domain: DSGVTQTPKHLITATGQRVTLRCSPRSGDLSVYWYQQSLDQGLQFLIQYYNGEERAKGNILERFSAQQFPDLHSELNLSSLELGDSALYFCASSVGAGGGNIQYFGAGTRLSVL.